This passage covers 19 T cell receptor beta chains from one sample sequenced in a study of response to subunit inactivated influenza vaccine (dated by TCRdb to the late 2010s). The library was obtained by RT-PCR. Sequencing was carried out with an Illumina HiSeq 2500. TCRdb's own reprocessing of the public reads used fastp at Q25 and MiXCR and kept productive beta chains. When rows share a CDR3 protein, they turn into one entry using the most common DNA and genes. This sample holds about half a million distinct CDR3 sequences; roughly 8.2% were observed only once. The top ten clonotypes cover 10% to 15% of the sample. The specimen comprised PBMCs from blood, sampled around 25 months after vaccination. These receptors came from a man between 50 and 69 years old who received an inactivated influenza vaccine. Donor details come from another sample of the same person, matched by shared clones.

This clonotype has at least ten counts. CDR3 nucleotide sequence: TGCAGTGCTAGAGACTACGTTAGGGTTAGCTATAATTCACCCCTCCACTTT. It translates to CSARDYVRVSYNSPLHF. This rearrangement joins TRBV20-1 to TRBJ1-6; D ambiguous. The CDR3 is made up of 17 amino acids. V was clipped by 0 bases and J by 3 bases, with 15 bases between them. Germline CDR1 and CDR2: DFQATT and SNEGSKA (reference sequence).

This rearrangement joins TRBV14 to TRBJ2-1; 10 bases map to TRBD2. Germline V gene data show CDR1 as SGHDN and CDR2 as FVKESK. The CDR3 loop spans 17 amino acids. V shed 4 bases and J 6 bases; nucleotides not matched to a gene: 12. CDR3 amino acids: CASSPTGLAGEGNEQFF. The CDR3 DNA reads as TGTGCCAGCAGCCCCACCGGCCTAGCGGGAGAAGGCAATGAGCAGTTCTTC.

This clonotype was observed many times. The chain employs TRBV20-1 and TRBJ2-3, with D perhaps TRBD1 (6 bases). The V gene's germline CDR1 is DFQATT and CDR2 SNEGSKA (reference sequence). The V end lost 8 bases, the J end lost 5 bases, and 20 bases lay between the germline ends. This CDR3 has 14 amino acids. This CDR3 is CSSPLKRGRDTQYF. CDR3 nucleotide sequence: TGCAGTTCACCACTAAAGAGGGGGAGAGATACGCAGTATTTT.

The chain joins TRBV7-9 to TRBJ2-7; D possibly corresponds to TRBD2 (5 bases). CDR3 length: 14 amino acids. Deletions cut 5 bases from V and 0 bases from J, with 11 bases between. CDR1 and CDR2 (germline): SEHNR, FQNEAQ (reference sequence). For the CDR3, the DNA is TGTGCCAGCAGCACAGAGGGCTACTCCTACGAGCAGTACTTC. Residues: CASSTEGYSYEQYF.

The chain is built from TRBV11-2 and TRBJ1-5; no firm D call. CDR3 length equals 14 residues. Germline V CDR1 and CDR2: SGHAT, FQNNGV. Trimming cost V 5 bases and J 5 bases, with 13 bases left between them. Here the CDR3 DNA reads TGTGCCAGCAGCCAGGTCGGGCGCCATCAGCCCCAGCATTTT. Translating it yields CASSQVGRHQPQHF.

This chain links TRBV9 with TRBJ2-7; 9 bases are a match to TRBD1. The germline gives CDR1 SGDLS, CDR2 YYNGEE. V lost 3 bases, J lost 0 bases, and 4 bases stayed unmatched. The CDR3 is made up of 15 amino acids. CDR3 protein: CASSGGTGNSYEQYF. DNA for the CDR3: TGTGCCAGCAGCGGGGGGACAGGGAACTCCTACGAGCAGTACTTC.

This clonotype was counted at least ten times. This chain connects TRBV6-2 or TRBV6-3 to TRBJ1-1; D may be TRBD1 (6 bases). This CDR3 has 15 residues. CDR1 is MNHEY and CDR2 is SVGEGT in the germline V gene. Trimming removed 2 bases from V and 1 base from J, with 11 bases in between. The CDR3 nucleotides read TGTGCCAGCAGTTACACGGCAGGGGCGAACACTGAAGCTTTCTTT. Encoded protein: CASSYTAGANTEAFF.

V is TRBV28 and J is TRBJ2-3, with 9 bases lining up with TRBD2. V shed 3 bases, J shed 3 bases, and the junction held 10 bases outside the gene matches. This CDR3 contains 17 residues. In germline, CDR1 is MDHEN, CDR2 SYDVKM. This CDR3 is CASSFPDGLAGTDTQYF. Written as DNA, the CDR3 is TGTGCCAGCAGTTTCCCGGATGGGCTAGCGGGAACAGATACGCAGTATTTT.

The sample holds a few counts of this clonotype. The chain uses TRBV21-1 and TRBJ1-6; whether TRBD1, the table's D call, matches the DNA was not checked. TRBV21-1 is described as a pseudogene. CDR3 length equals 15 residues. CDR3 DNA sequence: TGTGCCAGCACCTGGCCCACAGGGGATCATTCACCCCTCCACTTT. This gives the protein CASTWPTGDHSPLHF.

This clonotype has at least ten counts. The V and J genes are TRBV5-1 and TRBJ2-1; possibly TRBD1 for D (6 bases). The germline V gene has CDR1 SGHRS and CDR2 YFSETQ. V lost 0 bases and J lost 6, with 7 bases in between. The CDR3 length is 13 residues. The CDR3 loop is CASSLGTVNEQFF. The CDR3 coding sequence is TGCGCCAGCAGCTTGGGGACAGTCAATGAGCAGTTCTTC.

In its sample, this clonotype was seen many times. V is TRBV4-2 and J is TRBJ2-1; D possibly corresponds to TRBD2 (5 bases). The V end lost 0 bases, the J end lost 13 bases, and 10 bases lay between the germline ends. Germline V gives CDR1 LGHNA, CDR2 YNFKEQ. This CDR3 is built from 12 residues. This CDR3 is CASSQDREIQFF. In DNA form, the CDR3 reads TGTGCCAGCAGCCAAGATCGGGAAATTCAGTTCTTC.

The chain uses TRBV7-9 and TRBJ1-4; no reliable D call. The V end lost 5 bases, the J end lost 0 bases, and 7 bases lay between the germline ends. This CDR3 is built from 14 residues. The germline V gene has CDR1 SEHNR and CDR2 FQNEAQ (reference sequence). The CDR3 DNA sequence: TGTGCCAGCAGCGAAGGGTCAACTAATGAAAAACTGTTTTTT. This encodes CASSEGSTNEKLFF.

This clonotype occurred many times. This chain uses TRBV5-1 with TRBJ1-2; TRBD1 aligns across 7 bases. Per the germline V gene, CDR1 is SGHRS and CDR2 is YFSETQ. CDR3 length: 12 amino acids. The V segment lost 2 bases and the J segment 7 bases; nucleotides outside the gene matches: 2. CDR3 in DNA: TGCGCCAGCAGCTTTGACAGGGCTGGCTACACCTTC. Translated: CASSFDRAGYTF.

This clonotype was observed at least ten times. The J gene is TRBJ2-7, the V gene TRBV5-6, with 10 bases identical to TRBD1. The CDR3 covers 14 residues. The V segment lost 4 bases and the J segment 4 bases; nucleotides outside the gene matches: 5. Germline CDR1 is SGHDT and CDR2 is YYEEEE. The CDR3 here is CASSPPGQGYEQYF. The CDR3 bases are TGTGCCAGCAGCCCTCCGGGACAGGGGTACGAGCAGTACTTC.

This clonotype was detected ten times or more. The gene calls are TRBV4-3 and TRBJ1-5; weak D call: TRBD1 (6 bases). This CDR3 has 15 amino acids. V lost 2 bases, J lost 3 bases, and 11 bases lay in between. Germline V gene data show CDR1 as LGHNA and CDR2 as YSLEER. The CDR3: CASSQTGNYNQPQHF. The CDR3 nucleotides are TGCGCCAGCAGCCAAACAGGGAATTACAATCAGCCCCAGCATTTT.

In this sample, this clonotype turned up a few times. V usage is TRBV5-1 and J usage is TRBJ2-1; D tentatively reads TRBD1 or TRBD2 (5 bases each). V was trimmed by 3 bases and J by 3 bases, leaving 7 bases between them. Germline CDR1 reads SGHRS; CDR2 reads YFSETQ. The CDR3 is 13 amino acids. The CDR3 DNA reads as TGCGCCAGCAGCTGGGGACGCTACAATGAGCAGTTCTTC. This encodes CASSWGRYNEQFF.

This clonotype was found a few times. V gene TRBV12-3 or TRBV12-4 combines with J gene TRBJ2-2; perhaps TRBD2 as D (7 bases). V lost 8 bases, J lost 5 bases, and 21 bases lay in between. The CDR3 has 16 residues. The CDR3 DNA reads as TGTGCCAGCTCTCTTGGGCGGGGGCTAGGGACCGGGGAGCTGTTTTTT. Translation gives CASSLGRGLGTGELFF.

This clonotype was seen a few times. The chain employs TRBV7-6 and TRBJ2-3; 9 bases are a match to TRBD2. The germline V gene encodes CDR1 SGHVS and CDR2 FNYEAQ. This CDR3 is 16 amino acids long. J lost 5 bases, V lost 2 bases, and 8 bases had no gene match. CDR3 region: CASSLTAGGGEDTQYF. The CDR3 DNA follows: TGTGCCAGCAGCTTAACAGCGGGGGGCGGTGAAGATACGCAGTATTTT. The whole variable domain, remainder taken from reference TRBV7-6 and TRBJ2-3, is GAGVSQSPRYKVTKRGQDVALRCDPISGHVSLYWYRQALGQGPEFLTYFNYEAQQDKSGLPNDRFSAERPEGSISTLTIQRTEQRDSAMYRCASSLTAGGGEDTQYFGPGTRLTVL.

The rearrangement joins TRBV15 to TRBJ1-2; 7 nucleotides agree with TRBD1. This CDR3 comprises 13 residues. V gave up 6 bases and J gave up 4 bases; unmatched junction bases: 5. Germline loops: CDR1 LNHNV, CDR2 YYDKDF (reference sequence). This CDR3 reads CATSWGQSYGYTF. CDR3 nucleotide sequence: TGTGCCACCAGTTGGGGACAGAGCTATGGCTACACCTTC.